A selection of T cell receptor beta chains follows, all from one sample in a study of T cell repertoires in cytomegalovirus infection. Their recognized antigens are unknown. TCRdb used MiXCR to reprocess the reads, holding one entry per CDR3 protein. The data show 80,000 to 90,000 distinct CDR3 sequences, under 55% seen once. The source material was CD8+ T cells from cultured PBMCs, sampled from culture after CMV antigen stimulation. The receptor set was obtained from a human donor in good health (CMV status not recorded). Some clones in this sample may be carry-over from other donors' samples. The CDR3 runs from the conserved cysteine through the conserved F or W. A D gene is named only where the DNA matches it firmly. Part of the rows lack a size; the others show once, few, many or a class for expanded clones.

clone size: once; D gene: TRBD1; J gene: TRBJ2-3; V gene: TRBV27; CDR3 DNA: TGTGCCAGCAGTCCCCGGGACAGGGTGACAGATACGCAGTATTTT; CDR3 protein: CASSPRDRVTDTQYF
clone size: -; D gene: -; J gene: TRBJ2-7; V gene: TRBV7-8; CDR3 DNA: TGTGCCAGCAGCTTGGGGGCAGACTACGAGCAGTACTTC; CDR3 protein: CASSLGADYEQYF
clone size: -; D gene: TRBD2; J gene: TRBJ2-2; V gene: TRBV20-1; CDR3 DNA: TGCAGTGCTAGAAAGCGGGGGAACACCGGGGAGCTGTTTTTT; CDR3 protein: CSARKRGNTGELFF
clone size: -; D gene: TRBD1; J gene: TRBJ1-5; V gene: TRBV27; CDR3 DNA: TGTGCCAGCAGTCCCTCCCAGGGGGAGGAGGGCCAGCCCCAGCATTTT; CDR3 protein: CASSPSQGEEGQPQHF
clone size: -; D gene: TRBD2; J gene: TRBJ2-7; V gene: TRBV6-6; CDR3 DNA: TGTGCCAGCAGTTACTCGAAGGGTTTAGCGGGGGCCTCCTACGAGCAGTACTTC; CDR3 protein: CASSYSKGLAGASYEQYF
clone size: -; D gene: TRBD1; J gene: TRBJ1-1; V gene: TRBV7-1; CDR3 DNA: TGTGCCAGCAGGGGGTGGGCGGGACAGACTGAAGCTTTCTTT; CDR3 protein: CASRGWAGQTEAFF
clone size: few; D gene: -; J gene: TRBJ1-2; V gene: TRBV7-9; CDR3 DNA: TGTGCCAGCAGCCCGGGGAGAGATGGCTACACCTTC; CDR3 protein: CASSPGRDGYTF
clone size: few; D gene: -; J gene: TRBJ1-1; V gene: TRBV28; CDR3 DNA: TGTGCCAGCAGTTTTTTACGGCAGAAAATGAACACTGAAGCTTTCTTT; CDR3 protein: CASSFLRQKMNTEAFF
clone size: -; D gene: -; J gene: TRBJ2-1; V gene: TRBV2; CDR3 DNA: TGTGCCAGCAGTGAGGGTTTGGGCCGCTCCTACAATGAGCAGTTCTTC; CDR3 protein: CASSEGLGRSYNEQFF
clone size: few; D gene: TRBD2; J gene: TRBJ2-1; V gene: TRBV20-1; CDR3 DNA: TGCAGTGCGCCCCCTAGCGGAACCTACAATGAGCAGTTCTTC; CDR3 protein: CSAPPSGTYNEQFF
clone size: many; D gene: TRBD2; J gene: TRBJ2-2; V gene: TRBV7-2; CDR3 DNA: TGTGCCAGCAGCCGGACTAGCGGCAACACCGGGGAGCTGTTTTTT; CDR3 protein: CASSRTSGNTGELFF
clone size: -; D gene: TRBD2; J gene: TRBJ2-1; V gene: TRBV7-4; CDR3 DNA: TGTGCCAGCGCTCCGACTAGCCGGCGAGGTGAGCAGTTCTTC; CDR3 protein: CASAPTSRRGEQFF
clone size: -; D gene: -; J gene: TRBJ2-7; V gene: TRBV7-6; CDR3 DNA: TGTGCCAGCAGCTTGAGCACCGGAAAATCCTACGAGCAGTACTTC; CDR3 protein: CASSLSTGKSYEQYF
clone size: -; D gene: TRBD2; J gene: TRBJ2-6; V gene: TRBV7-3; CDR3 DNA: TGTGCCAGCACCCTCGGGGGGGGAAGCTCTGGGGCCAATGTCCTGACTTTC; CDR3 protein: CASTLGGGSSGANVLTF
clone size: -; D gene: -; J gene: TRBJ1-1; V gene: TRBV2; CDR3 DNA: TGTGCCAGCAGGGAAGCACAGATCACTGAAGCTTTCTTT; CDR3 protein: CASREAQITEAFF
clone size: -; D gene: TRBD2; J gene: TRBJ2-1; V gene: TRBV7-4; CDR3 DNA: TGTGCCAGCAGAGGGCTAGCGGGATTCGATGAGCAGTTCTTC; CDR3 protein: CASRGLAGFDEQFF
clone size: -; D gene: TRBD1; J gene: TRBJ2-7; V gene: TRBV2; CDR3 DNA: TGTGCCAGCACTGAGTGGGATAGGGGGCTAAACGAGCAGTACTTC; CDR3 protein: CASTEWDRGLNEQYF
clone size: once; D gene: -; J gene: TRBJ2-7; V gene: TRBV4-1; CDR3 DNA: TGCGCCAGCAGCCAAGAAAGGGGAAGCTCCTACGAGCAGTACTTC; CDR3 protein: CASSQERGSSYEQYF
clone size: -; D gene: TRBD1; J gene: TRBJ2-5; V gene: TRBV7-9; CDR3 DNA: TGTGCCAGCAGCCAGCGGACAGGGGAAGAGACCCAGTACTTC; CDR3 protein: CASSQRTGEETQYF
clone size: -; D gene: TRBD1; J gene: TRBJ1-1; V gene: TRBV10-3; CDR3 DNA: TGTGCCATCAGCCCGCGGACAGGCATGAACACTGAAGCTTTCTTT; CDR3 protein: CAISPRTGMNTEAFF
clone size: -; D gene: TRBD2; J gene: TRBJ2-1; V gene: TRBV6-2/TRBV6-3; CDR3 DNA: TGTGCCAGCAATAGAGTAGCGGGAGTTTCCAATGAGCAGTTCTTC; CDR3 protein: CASNRVAGVSNEQFF
clone size: -; D gene: TRBD1; J gene: TRBJ1-2; V gene: TRBV11-2; CDR3 DNA: TGTGCCAGCAGCTTAGTGGGGGACCGGAGGGGGCAGGACTATGGCTACACCTTC; CDR3 protein: CASSLVGDRRGQDYGYTF
clone size: -; D gene: TRBD1; J gene: TRBJ1-5; V gene: TRBV20-1; CDR3 DNA: TGCAGTGCTACCTTGACAGGGTTTGATGGCAATCAGCCCCAGCATTTT; CDR3 protein: CSATLTGFDGNQPQHF
clone size: -; D gene: -; J gene: TRBJ2-7; V gene: TRBV7-2; CDR3 DNA: TGTGCCAGCAGCTTAGAACAGTCAGACTCCTACGAGCAGTACTTC; CDR3 protein: CASSLEQSDSYEQYF
clone size: few; D gene: -; J gene: TRBJ1-2; V gene: TRBV7-2; CDR3 DNA: TGTGCCAGCAGCTTCGGGACACCCTATGGCTACACCTTC; CDR3 protein: CASSFGTPYGYTF
clone size: -; D gene: -; J gene: TRBJ2-7; V gene: TRBV12-3/TRBV12-4; CDR3 DNA: TGTGCCAGCAGTTTGACAAGCGGGCTTTACGAGCAGTACTTC; CDR3 protein: CASSLTSGLYEQYF
clone size: -; D gene: TRBD1; J gene: TRBJ1-1; V gene: TRBV19; CDR3 DNA: TGTGCCAGTAGTCCCCGGGACAGGGGTCCGAACACTGAAGCTTTCTTT; CDR3 protein: CASSPRDRGPNTEAFF
clone size: -; D gene: TRBD2; J gene: TRBJ2-1; V gene: TRBV29-1; CDR3 DNA: TGCAGCGTTGAAGGTCTGGCGGGAGTTGCCTACAATGAGCAGTTCTTC; CDR3 protein: CSVEGLAGVAYNEQFF
clone size: -; D gene: -; J gene: TRBJ2-1; V gene: TRBV7-2; CDR3 DNA: TGTGCCAGCAGCTTAGTAGGGGGGTACAATGAGCAGTTCTTC; CDR3 protein: CASSLVGGYNEQFF
clone size: -; D gene: TRBD2; J gene: TRBJ2-3; V gene: TRBV20-1; CDR3 DNA: TGCAGTGCTAGAGATTGGGGAGGGAGCACAGATACGCAGTATTTT; CDR3 protein: CSARDWGGSTDTQYF
clone size: many; D gene: -; J gene: TRBJ2-7; V gene: TRBV7-2; CDR3 DNA: TGTGCCAGCAGCTTAGACGTGGGAGGTGGGGACGAGCAGTACTTC; CDR3 protein: CASSLDVGGGDEQYF
clone size: many; D gene: -; J gene: TRBJ2-6; V gene: TRBV6-1; CDR3 DNA: TGTGCCAGCAGTGAAGAGGACTCAGGGGCCAACGTCCTGACTTTC; CDR3 protein: CASSEEDSGANVLTF
clone size: few; D gene: -; J gene: TRBJ2-1; V gene: TRBV28; CDR3 DNA: TGTGCCAGCAGTCCCGACGGTAACAATGAGCAGTTCTTC; CDR3 protein: CASSPDGNNEQFF
clone size: -; D gene: -; J gene: TRBJ1-5; V gene: TRBV27; CDR3 DNA: TGTGCCAGCAGTTTCACAGCCTCTCGCCCCCAGCATTTT; CDR3 protein: CASSFTASRPQHF
clone size: -; D gene: -; J gene: TRBJ2-2; V gene: TRBV18; CDR3 DNA: TGTGCCAGCTCACCACCCGGACAGAGTAACACCGGGGAGCTGTTTTTT; CDR3 protein: CASSPPGQSNTGELFF
clone size: -; D gene: TRBD1; J gene: TRBJ1-2; V gene: TRBV10-3; CDR3 DNA: TGTGCCATCAGCGTTCCCGAGACAGGGGATAACAAGGACTATGGCTACACCTTC; CDR3 protein: CAISVPETGDNKDYGYTF
clone size: once; D gene: TRBD1; J gene: TRBJ1-2; V gene: TRBV29-1; CDR3 DNA: TGCAGCGCTGGACAGGGGAGGAATAGTGGCTACACCTTC; CDR3 protein: CSAGQGRNSGYTF
clone size: few; D gene: -; J gene: TRBJ2-7; V gene: TRBV2; CDR3 DNA: TGTGCCAGCAGTGTCGGGACGGACTACGAGCAGTACTTC; CDR3 protein: CASSVGTDYEQYF
clone size: -; D gene: TRBD2; J gene: TRBJ2-1; V gene: TRBV7-8; CDR3 DNA: TGTGCCAGCAGCCCGGGACTAGCGGAGCAGTTCTTC; CDR3 protein: CASSPGLAEQFF
clone size: -; D gene: -; J gene: TRBJ1-2; V gene: TRBV6-8; CDR3 DNA: TGTGCCAGCAGTTACCTGAAGGGAGGTGGCTACACCTTC; CDR3 protein: CASSYLKGGGYTF
clone size: -; D gene: -; J gene: TRBJ1-1; V gene: TRBV7-7; CDR3 DNA: TGTGCTAGCAGCTTACAGGAAAACACTGAAGCTTTCTTT; CDR3 protein: CASSLQENTEAFF
clone size: -; D gene: -; J gene: TRBJ2-1; V gene: TRBV7-9; CDR3 DNA: TGTGCCAGCAGGGGGTATAAGGGCAGCTATCTTATTGAGCAGTTCTTC; CDR3 protein: CASRGYKGSYLIEQFF
clone size: -; D gene: -; J gene: TRBJ1-1; V gene: TRBV29-1; CDR3 DNA: TGCAGCGTTGAAGATCGCGGTAGGGGACTGATGAACACTGAAGCTTTCTTT; CDR3 protein: CSVEDRGRGLMNTEAFF
clone size: -; D gene: -; J gene: TRBJ2-7; V gene: TRBV5-6; CDR3 DNA: TGTGCCAGCAGCTTCTCGACTACCTCCTACGAGCAGTACTTC; CDR3 protein: CASSFSTTSYEQYF